This T cell receptor beta chain was recovered during a study of blood T cells in healthy people across ages (dated by TCRdb to the mid-2010s). Background on the whole study: In model experiments, roughly one uniquely barcoded TCR beta cDNA molecule per two T cells was captured by template switching. Age-related changes in TCR beta repertoire diversity were measured in the study by deep sequencing normalized with unique cDNA molecular identifiers. The donors were split into four age groups: young (average 16 years), middle-aged (more than 35), aged (over 55) and long-lived (about 74). To avoid experimental bias, donors of different ages were spread randomly across the sequencing lanes. The study analyzed two additional independent replicas of 1 million unique cDNA reads from the same blood draw for two donors, one aged 18 to 30 and one aged 80 or older.

The study at large found these results: As age increased, observed TCR beta diversity per million T cells dropped in a roughly linear way, and a significant reduction was already evident by age 40. Compared with the aged group, the long-lived group had more naive CD4+ T cells, fewer expanded clones and increased TCR diversity, a pattern suggesting age selection. Estimates of total diversity based on one million sequenced T cells were considered lower bounds and underestimates. Because donor CMV infection status was unknown, age-related changes in expanded clonotypes were potentially confounded. There was a strong correlation between observed TCR beta diversity and the percentage of naive T cells measured by flow cytometry. Because profiling used bulk unsorted PBMCs, naive and antigen-experienced compartments could not be compared conclusively.

The count of this clonotype is one. Its antigen remains undetermined. Base-call qualities are not available, and no considerably larger clone is one nucleotide away. Systemically healthy Caucasian individuals from Russia, over 30 in total and aged roughly 6 to 100 years, were included as donors. Around 10 milliliters of peripheral blood were collected from each donor into EDTA-treated Vacutainer tubes. Ficoll-Paque density-gradient centrifugation was used to isolate PBMCs, with at least 7 million per sample. Trizol reagent was used to extract total RNA from PBMCs, with at least 5.5 micrograms per sample. The percentages of naive CD45RAhigh/CD27high T cells were determined by flow cytometry on a PBMC aliquot from every donor. At the junction V is shortened by 5 bases and J by 4 bases, with 17 bases in between. Via the germline V gene, CDR1 is SGHTA and CDR2 FQGNSA. The CDR3 spans 15 residues, from the cysteine through the phenylalanine. The DNA shown is the 45-base CDR3, in frame from base 1.

Library construction relied on 5' RACE. The second PCR ran for roughly 7 to 11 cycles and used a J-beta primer mix along with a sample-barcoded 5' primer. Each TCR beta cDNA molecule received a unique molecular identifier from a template-switch 5' adaptor carrying 12 random nucleotides. At least 2.5 million CDR3-containing paired-end reads were obtained from each sample. First-strand cDNA was synthesized from all RNA with the Mint cDNA synthesis kit, primed by a TRBC-specific oligonucleotide. After uracil-DNA glycosylase treatment, a first 18-cycle PCR used universal primers M1SS and BC2_uni_R on all cDNA. As for the original processing: For normalization, 1 million high-quality reads were randomly selected from each sample, with every read carrying a distinct molecular identifier. Reads sharing molecular identifiers were discarded rather than binned into consensus sequences. CDR3 identification, clonotype clustering and error correction used MiTCR with a Q25 quality threshold and the strictest error-elimination algorithm. A nonparametric unseen species model using Euler transformation provided a lower-bound estimate of total TCR beta diversity. TCRdb ran its own pipeline on the public reads, namely fastp trimming at Q25 and MiXCR clone calling, and kept in-frame beta chains. Rows are combined by CDR3 protein, so each entry shows the most common genes and DNA. The V and J calls follow TCRdb's processing rather than the paper's. Counted in this sample were around 1,900,000 distinct CDR3 sequences; 30% to 40% of them appeared once. Jointly, the top ten make up roughly 24% of the sample.

Material: blood. This chain joins TRBV7-2 to TRBJ1-1; D gene: possibly TRBD1, on 6 matching bases. This receptor was taken from a human donor in good health. In nucleotides, the sequence is TGTGCCAGCAGCACGGCCGCGGGGGCAGCCACTGAAGCTTTCTTT. This yields the protein CASSTAAGAATEAFF.